This record concerns one T cell receptor beta chain sequence. Its antigen is currently unknown. These data are taken from a study of cytomegalovirus exposure and HLA in healthy donors. Researchers ran the PCR with 60 Vbeta and 13 Jbeta primers. Sequenced by immunoSEQ multiplex PCR; TCRdb stores in-frame clones only, minus some. Among approximately 90,000 clones, about 80% were seen once, and the ten largest hold around 1.5%. Findings and limits, study-wide: A list of roughly 160 TCR beta chains associated with cytomegalovirus was given. Sequencing probably produced one cluster of sequence variants that were highly shared. Later genetic work tied a missense DCLRE1C variant to beta-chain V and J trimming.

There are 14 residues in the CDR3. Trimming stripped 5 bases from V and 3 bases from J, with 14 bases between. CDR1 and CDR2 from the germline V gene are SGHAT and FQNNGV. Sequencing input: PBMCs. The chain links TRBV11-2 to TRBJ2-7; D may be TRBD1 (6 bases). The origin of this receptor is a male donor in good health and CMV-seronegative. In DNA form, the CDR3 reads TGTGCCAGCAGCCCCCAACAGGGTGGCTACGAGCAGTACTTC. Amino acid sequence: CASSPQQGGYEQYF.